These 9 T cell receptor beta chains originate from one sample sequenced in a study of T-cell reconstitution after alpha-beta-depleted transplantation in children listed by TCRdb under 2016. Library construction relied on PCR. Sequencing instrument: Illumina HiSeq 2500. Molecular barcoding was employed in the preparation of TCR libraries, with unique molecular identifiers being used to normalize TCRbeta repertoire quantification. TCRdb reran the public reads through fastp at Q25 and MiXCR, keeping productive beta chains. Each CDR3 protein gets just one entry, which takes the most common genes and DNA from the rows behind it. The sample table holds more than 550,000 distinct CDR3 sequences, of which about 11% were seen once. Roughly 4% of the sample goes to the ten largest clones. The sequencing here drew on PBMCs from the stem cell graft donor, taken from the stem cell graft. Every receptor here comes from a human donor who donated a stem cell graft to a child with acute myeloid leukemia.

This chain uses TRBV29-1 with TRBJ2-7; 13 bases match TRBD2. Trimming removed 6 bases from V and 3 bases from J; junction bases left unmatched: 5. Germline V lookup: CDR1 SQVTM, CDR2 ANQGSEA. This CDR3 contains 14 residues. The CDR3 DNA is TGCAGCGTCCGGGGACTAGCGGGGAACTACGAGCAGTACTTC. The encoded protein is CSVRGLAGNYEQYF.

This clonotype was counted at least ten times. The chain recombines TRBV29-1 with TRBJ2-1, with TRBD2 matching over 11 bases. The germline V gene has CDR1 SQVTM and CDR2 ANQGSEA. Losses at the gene ends were 0 bases for V and 4 bases for J; bases not matched to a gene: 8. CDR3 length: 17 residues. CDR3 region: CSVEDRATSGAYNEQFF. As DNA, the CDR3 is TGCAGCGTTGAAGATAGGGCGACTAGCGGGGCTTACAATGAGCAGTTCTTC.

This clonotype was seen more than once but under ten times. The V gene is TRBV20-1, the J gene TRBJ2-3; D is ambiguous. The CDR3 is made up of 15 amino acids. Trimming stripped 3 bases from V and 2 bases from J, with 15 bases between. Germline V gene data show CDR1 as DFQATT and CDR2 as SNEGSKA (reference sequence). CDR3 amino acids: CSASPQSWATDTQYF. For the CDR3, the DNA is TGCAGTGCTAGTCCCCAGTCCTGGGCCACAGATACGCAGTATTTT.

This clonotype was counted a few times. This chain links TRBV6-2 or TRBV6-3 with TRBJ2-2, with 14 bases that match TRBD2. The CDR3 is 21 residues long. The V segment lost 0 bases and the J segment 4 bases; nucleotides outside the gene matches: 13. Germline V lookup: CDR1 MNHEY, CDR2 SVGEGT. This chain's CDR3 is CASSYSTGTSGSFRVTGELFF. In nucleotides, the CDR3 is TGTGCCAGCAGTTACTCGACCGGGACTAGCGGGAGCTTTAGAGTCACCGGGGAGCTGTTTTTT.

A few counts support this clonotype. The V gene is TRBV9, the J gene TRBJ2-7; D is uncertain. Trimming took 0 bases from V and 2 from J, leaving 6 bases between them. The germline V gene has CDR1 SGDLS and CDR2 YYNGEE. The CDR3 has 13 residues. CDR3 sequence reads: CASSVDGPYEQYF. The DNA of the CDR3 is TGTGCCAGCAGCGTAGATGGCCCCTACGAGCAGTACTTC. Full variable domain (outside the CDR3, taken from reference TRBV9 and TRBJ2-7): DSGVTQTPKHLITATGQRVTLRCSPRSGDLSVYWYQQSLDQGLQFLIQYYNGEERAKGNILERFSAQQFPDLHSELNLSSLELGDSALYFCASSVDGPYEQYFGPGTRLTVT.

The V gene is TRBV7-2, the J gene TRBJ2-5; 7 bases fit TRBD2. The CDR3 sequence is 17 residues long. The J segment lost 1 base and the V segment lost 0 bases, leaving 8 bases of the junction unmatched. Germline V gives CDR1 SGHTA, CDR2 FQGNSA. DNA for the CDR3: TGTGCCAGCAGCTTAGCTCGGCGGGAGTCCTCCCAAGAGACCCAGTACTTC. The encoded protein is CASSLARRESSQETQYF.

This clonotype was counted ten times or more. The V and J genes are TRBV15 and TRBJ2-1, with TRBD2 matching over 8 bases. This CDR3 comprises 14 residues. V gave up 2 bases and J gave up 8 bases; unmatched junction bases: 5. Germline V gene sequence: CDR1 LNHNV, CDR2 YYDKDF (reference sequence). This CDR3 is CATSRKAGVYEQFF. CDR3 DNA sequence: TGTGCCACCAGCAGAAAAGCGGGAGTGTATGAGCAGTTCTTC.

This clonotype was observed a few times. The chain combines TRBV20-1 with TRBJ2-7, with 13 positions matching TRBD2. Germline V gives CDR1 DFQATT, CDR2 SNEGSKA (reference sequence). With 4 bases clipped from V and 2 bases from J, the junction kept 5 bases outside the gene matches. This CDR3 has 15 residues. In DNA form, the CDR3 reads TGCAGTGCTAACCCGGGACTAGCGGGAACCTACGAGCAGTACTTC. Translating it yields CSANPGLAGTYEQYF.

This clonotype was seen a few times. The V gene is TRBV12-5, the J gene TRBJ2-1; D gene ambiguous. From germline, CDR1 is LGHNT and CDR2 FRNRAP. CDR3 size: 14 residues. Trimming left V 8 bases short and J 2 bases short, with 13 bases between. CDR3 loop: CASQSGDPYNEQFF. The CDR3 DNA sequence: TGTGCTAGTCAAAGTGGAGACCCCTACAATGAGCAGTTCTTC.